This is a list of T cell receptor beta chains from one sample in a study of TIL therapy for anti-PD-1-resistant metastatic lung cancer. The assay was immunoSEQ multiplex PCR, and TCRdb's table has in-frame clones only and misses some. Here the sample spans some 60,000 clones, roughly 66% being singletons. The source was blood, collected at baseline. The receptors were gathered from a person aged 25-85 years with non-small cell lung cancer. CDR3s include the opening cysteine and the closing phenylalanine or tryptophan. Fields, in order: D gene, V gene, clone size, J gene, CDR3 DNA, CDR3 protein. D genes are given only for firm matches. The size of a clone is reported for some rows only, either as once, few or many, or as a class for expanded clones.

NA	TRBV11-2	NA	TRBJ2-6	TGTGCCAGCAGCTCCGACAGCCCCGGCCACGTCCTGACTTTC	CASSSDSPGHVLTF
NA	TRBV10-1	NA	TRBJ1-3	TGCGCCACCCGTGGGTTTCCCTCTGGAAACACCATATATTTT	CATRGFPSGNTIYF
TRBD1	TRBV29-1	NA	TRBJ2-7	TGCAGCGTGGGGGACAGCTACGAGCAGTACTTC	CSVGDSYEQYF
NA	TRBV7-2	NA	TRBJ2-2	TGTGCCAGCAGCAATAAGAACACCGGGGAGCTGTTTTTT	CASSNKNTGELFF
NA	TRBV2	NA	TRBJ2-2	TGTGCCAGCAGCCCTACCGGGGACTCGAACACCGGGGAGCTGTTTTTT	CASSPTGDSNTGELFF
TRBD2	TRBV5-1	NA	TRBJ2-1	TGCGCCAGCAGGATCGGGACTAGCGGGGGGGCGTCATACAATGAGCAGTTCTTC	CASRIGTSGGASYNEQFF
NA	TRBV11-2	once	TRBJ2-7	TGTGCCAGCAGCTTACAGACGTCCTACGAGCAGTACTTC	CASSLQTSYEQYF
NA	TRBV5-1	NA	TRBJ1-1	TGCGCCAGCAGCTTGGCGGAGGGCCCTGAAGCTTTCTTT	CASSLAEGPEAFF
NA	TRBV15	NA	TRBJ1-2	TGTGCCACCAGCAGAGTACCAAACTATGGCTACACCTTC	CATSRVPNYGYTF
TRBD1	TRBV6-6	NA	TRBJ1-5	TGTGCCAGCAGTAGAGGGACAGCCAATCAGCCCCAGCATTTT	CASSRGTANQPQHF
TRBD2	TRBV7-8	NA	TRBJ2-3	TGTGCCAGCAGCTCCCGAATCGGGGGGGGTACGCAGTATTTT	CASSSRIGGGTQYF
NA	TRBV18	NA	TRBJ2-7	TGTGCCAGCTCACCACAAGGGGCAGAGACCTACGAGCAGTACTTC	CASSPQGAETYEQYF
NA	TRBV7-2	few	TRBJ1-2	TGTGCCAGCAGCTTAGGTCCCCTTTATGGCTACACCTTC	CASSLGPLYGYTF
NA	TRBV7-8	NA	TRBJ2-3	TGTGCCAGCAGCTTAAGTCGGGATACGCAGTATTTT	CASSLSRDTQYF
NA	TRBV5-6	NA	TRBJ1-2	TGTGCCAGCAGCTTGGGCAGTAACTATGGCTACACCTTC	CASSLGSNYGYTF
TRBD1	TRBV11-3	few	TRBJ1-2	TGTGCCAGCAGCCCGGACAGGTTCACCTATGGCTACACCTTC	CASSPDRFTYGYTF
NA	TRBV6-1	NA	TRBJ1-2	TGTGCCAGCAGTGAACAGGGGCTGGGTGGCTACACCTTC	CASSEQGLGGYTF
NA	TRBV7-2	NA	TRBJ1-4	TGTGCCAGCAGCCGGGACGGATTTTATGCAACTAATGAAAAACTGTTTTTT	CASSRDGFYATNEKLFF
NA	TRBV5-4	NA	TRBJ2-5	TGTGCCAGCAGCTTGCCTAGCGCGGGGACCCAGTACTTC	CASSLPSAGTQYF
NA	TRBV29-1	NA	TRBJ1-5	TGCAGCGTTGGAATGGGAGGGCGCAATCAGCCCCAGCATTTT	CSVGMGGRNQPQHF
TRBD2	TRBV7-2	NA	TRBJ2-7	TGTGCCAGCAGCTTAGGACTAGCGGGAGGGTACGAGCAGTACTTC	CASSLGLAGGYEQYF
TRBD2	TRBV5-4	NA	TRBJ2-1	TGTGCCAGCACTGGAACTAGCGGGAATCTTGAGCAGTTCTTC	CASTGTSGNLEQFF
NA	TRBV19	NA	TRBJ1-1	TGTGCCAGTAGTTTTCGGGGCACTGAAGCTTTCTTT	CASSFRGTEAFF
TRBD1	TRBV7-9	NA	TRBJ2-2	TGTGCCAGTATACAGGGGGCGAGGAACGGGGAGCTGTTTTTT	CASIQGARNGELFF
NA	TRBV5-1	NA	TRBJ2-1	TGCGCCAGCAGCTTGGGACTAGTAGACGAGCAGTTCTTC	CASSLGLVDEQFF
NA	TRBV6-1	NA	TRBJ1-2	TGTGCCAGCAGTGAAAATTTGGGTTATGGCTACACCTTC	CASSENLGYGYTF
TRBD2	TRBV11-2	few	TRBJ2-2	TGTGCCAGCAGCCCTCCGGGACTAGCCTACTCCGGGGAGCTGTTTTTT	CASSPPGLAYSGELFF
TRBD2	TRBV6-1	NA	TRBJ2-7	TGTGGGACTAGAACCCGGACCCTTGCCTACGAGCAGTACTTC	CGTRTRTLAYEQYF
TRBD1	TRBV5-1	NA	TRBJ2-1	TGCGCCAGCAACCCCGCAGCCGGGACAGGGGAAAGGTCCTACAATGAGCAGTTCTTC	CASNPAAGTGERSYNEQFF
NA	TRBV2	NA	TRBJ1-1	TGTGCCAGCGAAAGCGAGGCGAACACTGAAGCTTTCTTT	CASESEANTEAFF
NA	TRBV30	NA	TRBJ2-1	TGTGCCTGGAGTGGGCTAGTCGGTTGGCGCAATGAGCAGTTCTTC	CAWSGLVGWRNEQFF
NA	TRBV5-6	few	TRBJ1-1	TGTGCCAGCAGCTTGGATCAAGACAGTGAAGCTTTCTTT	CASSLDQDSEAFF
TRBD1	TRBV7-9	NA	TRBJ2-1	TGTGCCAGCAGCGACAGGGACTCCTACAATGAGCAGTTCTTC	CASSDRDSYNEQFF
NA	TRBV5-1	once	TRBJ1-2	TGCGCCAGCAGCTTGGGGATTAACTATGGCTACACCTTC	CASSLGINYGYTF
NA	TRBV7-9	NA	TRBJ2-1	TGTGCCAGCAGCTTAGGAGCGAGCCACCGCTCCTACAATGAGCAGTTCTTC	CASSLGASHRSYNEQFF
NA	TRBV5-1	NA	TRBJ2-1	TGCGCCAGCAGCTTCACGACTGATTTAGGTGAGCAGTTCTTC	CASSFTTDLGEQFF
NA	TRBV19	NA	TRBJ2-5	TGTGCCAGCGCAGGACAGCTGAAAGGGTCGGGAGAGACCCAGTACTTC	CASAGQLKGSGETQYF
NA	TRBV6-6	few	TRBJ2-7	TGTGCCACCCTTGGCGGGACTCACTACGAGCAGTACTTC	CATLGGTHYEQYF
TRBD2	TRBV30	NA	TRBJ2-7	TGTGCCTGGAGTGTACGGATCGGGAGGCCACTAATGCAGTACTTC	CAWSVRIGRPLMQYF
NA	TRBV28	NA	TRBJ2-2	TGTGCCGCTTACCCGGGACAGAACACCGGGGAGCTGTTTTTT	CAAYPGQNTGELFF
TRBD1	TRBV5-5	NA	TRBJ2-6	TGTGCCAGCAGCTCGCTCCGGGACAGCTTAAACTCTGGGGCCAACGTCCTGACTTTC	CASSSLRDSLNSGANVLTF
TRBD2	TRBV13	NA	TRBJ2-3	TGTGCCAGCAGCTTGGGTCTAGCGGGGCCAGGGGATACGCAGTATTTT	CASSLGLAGPGDTQYF